The source of this T cell receptor (beta chain) is a study of cytomegalovirus exposure and HLA in healthy donors. Whole-study results and caveats: Later on, an analysis tied 15,000 to 20,000 TCR beta sequences to HLA alleles at 0.05 false discovery rate. Reportedly, TCR beta sequences accurately predicted HLA-A and HLA-B alleles in most subjects.

Trimming took 2 bases from V and 3 from J; bases not matched to a gene: 5. Germline CDR1 MNHNY, CDR2 SVGAGI (reference sequence). The CDR3 totals 16 residues. Turning to this clone: The antigen is unknown.

Primers included in the PCR were 60 Vbeta and 13 Jbeta primers. Here immunoSEQ multiplex PCR was the method, and the copy in TCRdb shows in-frame clones only, minus some. The sample has around 65,000 clones; roughly four fifths are singletons. Although they were nominally healthy when sampled, donors likely had unrecorded immune exposures. The gene calls are TRBV6-6 and TRBJ1-4; 8 positions match TRBD1. Sequencing was performed on PBMCs. The receptor's source is a woman aged 25 to 39 in good health and CMV-seropositive. CDR3 region: CASSYGDRGANEKLFF. DNA for the CDR3: TGTGCCAGCAGTTACGGCGACAGGGGAGCTAATGAAAAACTGTTTTTT.